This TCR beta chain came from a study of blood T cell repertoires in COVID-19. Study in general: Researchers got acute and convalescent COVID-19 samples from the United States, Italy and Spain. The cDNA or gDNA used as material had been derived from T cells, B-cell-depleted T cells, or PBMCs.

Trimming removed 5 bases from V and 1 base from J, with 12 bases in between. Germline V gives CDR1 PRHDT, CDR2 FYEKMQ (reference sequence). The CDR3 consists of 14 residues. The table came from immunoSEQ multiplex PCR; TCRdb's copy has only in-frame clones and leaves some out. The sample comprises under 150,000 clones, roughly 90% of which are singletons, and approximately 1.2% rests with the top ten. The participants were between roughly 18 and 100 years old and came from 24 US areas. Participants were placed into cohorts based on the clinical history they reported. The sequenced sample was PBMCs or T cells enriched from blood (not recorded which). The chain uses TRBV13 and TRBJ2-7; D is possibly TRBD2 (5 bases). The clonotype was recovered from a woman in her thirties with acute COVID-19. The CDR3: CASSPRLLSYEQYF. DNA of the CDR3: TGTGCCAGCAGCCCCAGACTACTGTCCTACGAGCAGTACTTC.